The 26 T cell receptor beta chains below all came from one sample that was sequenced in a study of Ad26.COV2.S vaccination and SARS-CoV-2 variants. TCRdb keeps only in-frame clones here, not all; method: immunoSEQ multiplex PCR. Of more than 150,000 clones in the sample, around 90% were seen once. This specimen was peripheral blood, taken after recovery from COVID-19. The receptors come from a human donor who had recovered from COVID-19.

The chain employs TRBV5-1 and TRBJ1-5; TRBD1 is a possible D gene (5 bases). V was shortened by 0 bases and J by 3 bases, with 10 bases between the two germline ends. Germline V lookup: CDR1 SGHRS, CDR2 YFSETQ. This CDR3 is 15 amino acids long. Written as DNA, the CDR3 is TGCGCCAGCAGCTTGGCCGCAGGGCCCAATCAGCCCCAGCATTTT. Its translation is CASSLAAGPNQPQHF.

The CDR3: CASSKLDPWQHGYTF. For the CDR3, the DNA is TGTGCCAGTAGTAAGTTGGACCCATGGCAGCATGGCTACACCTTC. This rearrangement joins TRBV19 to TRBJ1-2; D is unresolved. The CDR3 is 15 residues long. V dropped 4 bases and J dropped 6 bases, with 18 bases sitting between them. Germline-derived CDR1 and CDR2 are LNHDA and SQIVND (reference sequence).

V gene TRBV27 combines with J gene TRBJ1-4; TRBD1 matches at 7 bases. This CDR3 has 17 residues. The V and J ends lost 6 bases and 2 bases, in that order; junction bases with no gene match: 12. Germline V gene lookup returns CDR1 MNHEY and CDR2 SMNVEV (reference sequence). The CDR3 region has the DNA TGTGCCAGCAGCCGAATCGGGGCAGGGGGGACTAATGAAAAACTGTTTTTT. Its protein is CASSRIGAGGTNEKLFF. Using reference TRBV27 and TRBJ1-4 for the parts outside the CDR3, the full variable domain is EAQVTQNPRYLITVTGKKLTVTCSQNMNHEYMSWYRQDPGLGLRQIYYSMNVEVTDKGDVPEGYKVSRKEKRNFPLILESPSPNQTSLYFCASSRIGAGGTNEKLFFGSGTQLSVL.

The chain carries TRBV27 and TRBJ1-5; 8 bases are a match to TRBD1. V lost 3 bases to trimming and J lost 6 bases; unmatched junction nucleotides: 10. Germline V gene lookup returns CDR1 MNHEY and CDR2 SMNVEV (reference sequence). The CDR3 contains 16 residues. CDR3 coding DNA: TGTGCCAGCAGTTTTTCGGCCAGGGGGCCGAGTCAGCCCCAGCATTTT. It yields the protein CASSFSARGPSQPQHF.

The gene calls are TRBV7-6 and TRBJ2-1; the D gene is possibly TRBD2 (6 bases). Germline CDR1 is SGHVS and CDR2 is FNYEAQ. The length of the CDR3 is 15 residues. The ends were cut back, 4 bases at V and 4 bases at J, with 14 bases in the middle. DNA of the CDR3: TGTGCCAGCAGCTCCGGACATCGGGGGTACAATGAGCAGTTCTTC. This gives the protein CASSSGHRGYNEQFF.

This chain joins TRBV6-6 and TRBJ1-2; no clear D. The germline gives CDR1 MNHNY, CDR2 SVGAGI (reference sequence). With 6 bases removed from V and 6 bases from J, the gap between germline ends came to 14 bases. The CDR3 runs to 13 residues. The CDR3 DNA follows: TGTGCCAGCAGCTACCCCGGGTTAGATGGCTACACCTTC. As protein: CASSYPGLDGYTF.

The J gene is TRBJ1-5, the V gene TRBV19; D perhaps matches TRBD1 (5 bases). Germline values: CDR1 LNHDA, CDR2 SQIVND (reference sequence). Trimming removed 6 bases from V and 7 bases from J, with 10 bases in between. The CDR3 runs 12 residues. The CDR3 DNA reads as TGTGCCAGTAGATTAAGGGGCCAGCCCCAGCATTTT. Amino acids: CASRLRGQPQHF.

The CDR3 DNA reads TGTGCCAGCTACCCGGGGGGGACCGGGGAGCTGTTTTTT. Translated: CASYPGGTGELFF. The genes are TRBV2 and TRBJ2-2; 8 bases are a match to TRBD2. V was pared by 8 bases and J by 5 bases, with 4 bases of the junction left unmatched. Germline values: CDR1 SNHLY, CDR2 FYNNEI. The CDR3 covers 13 residues.

This clone was seen just once. This chain uses TRBV12-3 or TRBV12-4 with TRBJ2-1; no reliable D call. CDR3 length equals 13 residues. The V end was cut by 3 bases, the J end by 10 bases, with 13 bases between. CDR3 residues: CASSFGGRREQFF. In nucleotides, the CDR3 is TGTGCCAGCAGTTTTGGTGGTCGCCGGGAGCAGTTCTTC.

This clone was observed a few times. This chain links TRBV6-5 with TRBJ1-5, with a possible D match to TRBD1 (5 bases). This CDR3 has 14 amino acids. Looked up from germline, CDR1 is MNHEY and CDR2 is SVGAGI. Between the trimmed V and J ends, which lost 5 bases and 11 bases, there was a span of 19 bases. DNA of the CDR3: TGTGCCAGCAGTCAAACTAGGGACCTCCCGGCCCAGCATTTT. Protein product: CASSQTRDLPAQHF.

The J gene is TRBJ1-6, the V gene TRBV18; 12 bases are a match to TRBD1. The CDR3 is 14 amino acids. The germline V gene has CDR1 KGHSH and CDR2 LQKENI. The J segment lost 9 bases and the V segment lost 6 bases, leaving 3 bases of the junction unmatched. CDR3 DNA: TGTGCCAGCTCGGGACAGGGGGCCGGTTCACCCCTCCACTTT. This sequence encodes CASSGQGAGSPLHF.

This chain joins TRBV6-6 and TRBJ1-1, with D perhaps matching TRBD1 (5 bases). Trimming took off 5 bases at V and 3 bases at J, with 10 bases between the two ends. In germline, CDR1 is MNHNY, CDR2 SVGAGI (reference sequence). The CDR3 has 13 residues. CDR3 sequence: CASSTRDDTEAFF. Written as DNA, the CDR3 is TGTGCCAGCAGTACCAGGGATGACACTGAAGCTTTCTTT.

The genes are TRBV10-3 and TRBJ1-2; D not resolved. With 10 bases removed from V and 2 bases from J, the gap between germline ends came to 11 bases. Germline CDR1 ENHRY, CDR2 SYGVKD. CDR3 length equals 12 residues. CDR3 amino acids: CATSWQNYGYTF. The CDR3 nucleotides are TGTGCCACCTCCTGGCAGAACTATGGCTACACCTTC.

V gene TRBV10-3 combines with J gene TRBJ2-3, with D perhaps matching TRBD2 (6 bases). CDR3 size: 13 residues. Germline-derived CDR1 and CDR2 are ENHRY and SYGVKD. Trimming left V 8 bases short and J 2 bases short, with 11 bases between. The CDR3 nucleotides are TGTGCCATCCTGGAGGGGCCCACAGATACGCAGTATTTT. Amino acid sequence: CAILEGPTDTQYF.

This sequence joins TRBV19 and TRBJ1-1; no clear D. Germline CDR1 is LNHDA and CDR2 is SQIVND (reference sequence). The CDR3 extends over 11 amino acids. Trimming cost V 3 bases and J 9 bases, with 8 bases left between them. CDR3 region: CASSIHAQAFF. CDR3 nucleotides: TGTGCCAGTAGTATCCACGCCCAAGCTTTCTTT.

The chain recombines TRBV7-8 with TRBJ2-1, with TRBD2 matching 10 bases. The CDR3 contains 17 residues. V trimming: 5 bases; J trimming: 7 bases; junction bases outside the gene matches: 14. CDR1 is SGHVS, CDR2 FQNEAQ, per germline. CDR3 region: CASSPLRLAGALNEQFF. CDR3 sequence (DNA): TGTGCCAGCAGCCCCCTTCGGCTAGCGGGAGCCTTAAATGAGCAGTTCTTC. Together with reference TRBV7-8 and TRBJ2-1, the CDR3 gives the full variable domain: GAGVSQSPRYKVAKRGQDVALRCDPISGHVSLFWYQQALGQGPEFLTYFQNEAQLDKSGLPSDRFFAERPEGSVSTLKIQRTQQEDSAVYLCASSPLRLAGALNEQFFGPGTRLTVL.

Only one count was recorded for this clone. The chain carries TRBV3-1 (or the pseudogene TRBV3-2) and TRBJ2-1; 13 bases are shared with TRBD2. CDR1 and CDR2 from the germline V gene are LGHDT and YNNKEL (reference sequence). V shed 3 bases and J 10 bases; nucleotides not matched to a gene: 6. This CDR3 comprises 15 residues. The CDR3: CASSHVQLAGGEQFF. Written as DNA, the CDR3 is TGTGCCAGCAGCCACGTCCAACTAGCGGGGGGGGAGCAGTTCTTC.

The gene calls are TRBV7-6 and TRBJ2-5; D may be TRBD1 (6 bases). The CDR3 is 14 amino acids. Germline-derived CDR1 and CDR2 are SGHVS and FNYEAQ. The V gene lost 5 bases and the J gene lost 5 bases, with 15 bases spanning the gap. The CDR3 DNA sequence: TGTGCCAGCAGCGCTCAGACAGGCCCGGAGACCCAGTACTTC. Residues: CASSAQTGPETQYF.

CDR3 region: CASSNGRGEKLFF. CDR3 in DNA: TGTGCCAGCAGTAACGGCCGGGGTGAAAAACTGTTTTTT. V gene TRBV6-5 combines with J gene TRBJ1-4, with D unresolved. The germline V gene encodes CDR1 MNHEY and CDR2 SVGAGI. The CDR3 is made up of 13 amino acids. The ends were cut back, 5 bases at V and 7 bases at J, with 11 bases in the middle.

The chain is built from TRBV6-1 and TRBJ2-3, with unresolved D. Trimming pared 3 bases from V and 0 bases from J, leaving 10 bases between. The CDR3 is made up of 15 amino acids. In germline, CDR1 is MNHNS, CDR2 SASEGT. The CDR3 region is CASSDTRLSTDTQYF. The CDR3, as DNA: TGTGCCAGCAGTGACACTCGCCTAAGCACAGATACGCAGTATTTT.

The chain is built from TRBV5-1 and TRBJ1-1; D ambiguous. Deletions cut 7 bases from V and 1 base from J, with 11 bases between. The CDR3 length is 13 residues. CDR1 and CDR2 from the germline V gene are SGHRS and YFSETQ. This chain's CDR3 is CASREIQNTEAFF. In DNA form, the CDR3 reads TGCGCCAGCCGAGAGATACAGAACACTGAAGCTTTCTTT.

This chain uses TRBV12-3 or TRBV12-4 with TRBJ2-3, with 8 positions matching TRBD1. This CDR3 has 13 residues. With V trimmed by 7 bases and J by 5 bases, 5 bases remained unmatched. DNA for the CDR3: TGTGCCAGCAACCTGGGACAGGTAGATACGCAGTATTTT. Translation: CASNLGQVDTQYF.

V gene TRBV10-3 combines with J gene TRBJ1-1; possible D gene TRBD1, 5 bases. Germline V CDR1 and CDR2: ENHRY, SYGVKD. The CDR3 runs 13 residues. Trimming stripped 3 bases from V and 11 bases from J, with 16 bases between. Written as DNA, the CDR3 is TGTGCCATCAGTGACCCGACAGTCTTGAGGGCTTTCTTT. Protein sequence: CAISDPTVLRAFF.

The rearrangement links TRBV7-9 to TRBJ2-1; no firm D call. Between the trimmed V and J ends, which lost 3 bases and 7 bases, there was a span of 7 bases. There are 12 residues in the CDR3. Germline V gene data show CDR1 as SEHNR and CDR2 as FQNEAQ (reference sequence). The CDR3 bases are TGTGCCAGCAGCTTCAATAGGAATGAGCAGTTCTTC. Amino acid sequence: CASSFNRNEQFF. Looking up the rest from reference TRBV7-9 and TRBJ2-1 gives the full variable domain: DTGVSQNPRHKITKRGQNVTFRCDPISEHNRLYWYRQTLGQGPEFLTYFQNEAQLEKSRLLSDRFSAERPKGSFSTLEIQRTEQGDSAMYLCASSFNRNEQFFGPGTRLTVL.

This chain uses TRBV7-9 with TRBJ1-4; no clear D gene. Germline CDR1 SEHNR, CDR2 FQNEAQ (reference sequence). The CDR3 has 13 residues. V was pared by 3 bases and J by 8 bases, with 10 bases between. Written as DNA, the CDR3 is TGTGCCAGCAGCTTTTTCGTCGGCGAAAAACTGTTTTTT. This encodes CASSFFVGEKLFF.

CDR3 protein: CASSEGWGAGQPQHF. The CDR3 region has the DNA TGTGCCAGCAGTGAAGGGTGGGGCGCGGGTCAGCCCCAGCATTTT. The chain has TRBV6-1 and TRBJ1-5; possibly TRBD1 for D (5 bases). There are 15 residues in the CDR3. Germline V gene data show CDR1 as MNHNS and CDR2 as SASEGT. Trimming left V 1 base short and J 6 bases short, with 13 bases between.